This T cell receptor (beta chain) was observed in a study of PD-1 blockade in classical Hodgkin lymphoma. Germline V gives CDR1 MNHEY, CDR2 SVGAGI. V lost 4 bases and J lost 1, with 13 bases in between. The CDR3 runs 15 residues. Sequencing used immunoSEQ multiplex PCR; TCRdb keeps in-frame clones, though not all of them. The sample shows under 80,000 clones, 93% of them seen only once. The time point denotes: newly diagnosed, previously untreated cHL patient sample. Serving as comparison were PBMCs from newly diagnosed, untreated classical Hodgkin lymphoma, which were sequenced alongside the relapsed/refractory trial patients.

The clonotype comes from a human donor with classical Hodgkin lymphoma. The chain uses TRBV6-5 and TRBJ2-5; possibly TRBD2 for D (6 bases). The sequenced sample consisted of peripheral blood mononuclear cells (PBMCs). The CDR3 spells CASSSGLARQETQYF. The DNA for the CDR3 is TGTGCCAGCAGTTCTGGGCTAGCGCGCCAAGAGACCCAGTACTTC.